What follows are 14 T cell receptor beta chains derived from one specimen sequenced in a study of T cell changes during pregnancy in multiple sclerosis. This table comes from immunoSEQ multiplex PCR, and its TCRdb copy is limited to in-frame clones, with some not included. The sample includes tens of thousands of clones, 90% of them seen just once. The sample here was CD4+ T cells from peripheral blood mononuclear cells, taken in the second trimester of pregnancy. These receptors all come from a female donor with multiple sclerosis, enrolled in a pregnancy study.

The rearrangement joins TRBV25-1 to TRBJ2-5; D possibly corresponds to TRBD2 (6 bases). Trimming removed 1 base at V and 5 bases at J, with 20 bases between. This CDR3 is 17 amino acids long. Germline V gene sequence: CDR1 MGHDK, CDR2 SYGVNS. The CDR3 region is CASSEFGAPGLLETQYF. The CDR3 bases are TGTGCCAGCAGTGAATTCGGCGCCCCGGGACTGCTTGAGACCCAGTACTTC. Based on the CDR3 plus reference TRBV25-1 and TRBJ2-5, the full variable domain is EADIYQTPRYLVIGTGKKITLECSQTMGHDKMYWYQQDPGMELHLIHYSYGVNSTEKGDLSSESTVSRIRTEHFPLTLESARPSHTSQYLCASSEFGAPGLLETQYFGPGTRLLVL.

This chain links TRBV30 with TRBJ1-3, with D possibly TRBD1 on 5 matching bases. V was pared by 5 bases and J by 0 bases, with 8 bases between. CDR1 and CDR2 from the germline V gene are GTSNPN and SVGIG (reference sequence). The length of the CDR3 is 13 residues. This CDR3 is CAWDRNSGNTIYF. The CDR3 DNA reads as TGTGCCTGGGACAGAAACTCTGGAAACACCATATATTTT.

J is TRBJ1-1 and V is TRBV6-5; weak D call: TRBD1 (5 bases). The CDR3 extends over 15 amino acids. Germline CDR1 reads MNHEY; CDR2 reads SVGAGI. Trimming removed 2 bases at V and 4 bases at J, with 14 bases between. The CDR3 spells CASSYHSTGVTEAFF. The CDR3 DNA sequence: TGTGCCAGCAGTTACCATAGTACGGGGGTCACTGAAGCTTTCTTT.

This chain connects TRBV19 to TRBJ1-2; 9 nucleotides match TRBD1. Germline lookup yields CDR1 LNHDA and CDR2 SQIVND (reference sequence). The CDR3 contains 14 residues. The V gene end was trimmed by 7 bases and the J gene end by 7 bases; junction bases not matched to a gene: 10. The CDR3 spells CASKMVQGAGGYTF. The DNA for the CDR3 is TGTGCCAGTAAAATGGTACAGGGGGCGGGTGGCTACACCTTC. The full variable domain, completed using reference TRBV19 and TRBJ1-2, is DGGITQSPKYLFRKEGQNVTLSCEQNLNHDAMYWYRQDPGQGLRLIYYSQIVNDFQKGDIAEGYSVSREKKESFPLTVTSAQKNPTAFYLCASKMVQGAGGYTFGSGTRLTVV.

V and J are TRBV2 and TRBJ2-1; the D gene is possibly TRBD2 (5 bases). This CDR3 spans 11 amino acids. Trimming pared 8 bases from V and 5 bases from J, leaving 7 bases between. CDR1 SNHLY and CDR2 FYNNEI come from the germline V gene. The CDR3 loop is CASRGDNEQFF. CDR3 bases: TGTGCCAGCCGGGGTGACAATGAGCAGTTCTTC.

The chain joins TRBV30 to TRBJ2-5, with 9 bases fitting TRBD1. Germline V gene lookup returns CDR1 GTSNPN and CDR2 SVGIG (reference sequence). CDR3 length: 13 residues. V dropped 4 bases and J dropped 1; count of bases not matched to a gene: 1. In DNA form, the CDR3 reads TGTGCCTGGACGACAGGGGGCCAAGAGACCCAGTACTTC. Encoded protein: CAWTTGGQETQYF. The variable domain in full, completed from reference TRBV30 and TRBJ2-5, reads SQTIHQWPATLVQPVGSPLSLECTVEGTSNPNLYWYRQAAGRGLQLLFYSVGIGQISSEVPQNLSASRPQDRQFILSSKKLLLSDSGFYLCAWTTGGQETQYFGPGTRLLVL.

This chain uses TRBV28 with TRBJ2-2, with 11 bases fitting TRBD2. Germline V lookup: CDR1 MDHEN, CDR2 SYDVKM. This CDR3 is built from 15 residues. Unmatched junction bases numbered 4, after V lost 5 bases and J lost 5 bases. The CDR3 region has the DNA TGTGCCAGCAGTCTCCGGACTAGCGGGACCGGGGAGCTGTTTTTT. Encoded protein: CASSLRTSGTGELFF.

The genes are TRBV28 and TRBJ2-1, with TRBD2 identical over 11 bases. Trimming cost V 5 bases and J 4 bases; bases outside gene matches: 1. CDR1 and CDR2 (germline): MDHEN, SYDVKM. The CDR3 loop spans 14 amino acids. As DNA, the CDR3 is TGTGCCAGCAGTCTAGCGGGAGGATACAATGAGCAGTTCTTC. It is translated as CASSLAGGYNEQFF.

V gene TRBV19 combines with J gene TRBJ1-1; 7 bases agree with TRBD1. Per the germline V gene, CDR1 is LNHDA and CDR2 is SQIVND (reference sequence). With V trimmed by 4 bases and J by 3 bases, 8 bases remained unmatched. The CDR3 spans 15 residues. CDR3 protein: CASSRWGTADTEAFF. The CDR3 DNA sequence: TGTGCCAGTAGTAGATGGGGGACAGCCGACACTGAAGCTTTCTTT.

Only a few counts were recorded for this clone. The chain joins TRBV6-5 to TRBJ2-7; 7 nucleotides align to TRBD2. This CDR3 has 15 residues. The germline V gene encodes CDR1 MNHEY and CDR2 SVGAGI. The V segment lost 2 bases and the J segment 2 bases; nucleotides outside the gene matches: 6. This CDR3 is CASSYNGGYTYEQYF. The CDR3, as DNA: TGTGCCAGCAGTTACAACGGGGGGTATACCTACGAGCAGTACTTC.

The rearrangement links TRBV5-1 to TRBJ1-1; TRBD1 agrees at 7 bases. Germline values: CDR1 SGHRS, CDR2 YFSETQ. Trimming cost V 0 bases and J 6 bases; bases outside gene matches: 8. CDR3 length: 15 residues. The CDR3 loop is CASSLVSTGSSEAFF. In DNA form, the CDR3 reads TGCGCCAGCAGCTTGGTGTCGACAGGGAGTTCTGAAGCTTTCTTT.

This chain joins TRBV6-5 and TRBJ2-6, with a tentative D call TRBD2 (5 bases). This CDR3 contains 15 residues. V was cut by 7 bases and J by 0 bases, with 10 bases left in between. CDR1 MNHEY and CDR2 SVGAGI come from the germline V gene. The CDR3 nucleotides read TGTGCCAGCAAGTCGGGGAGCTCTGGGGCCAACGTCCTGACTTTC. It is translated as CASKSGSSGANVLTF.

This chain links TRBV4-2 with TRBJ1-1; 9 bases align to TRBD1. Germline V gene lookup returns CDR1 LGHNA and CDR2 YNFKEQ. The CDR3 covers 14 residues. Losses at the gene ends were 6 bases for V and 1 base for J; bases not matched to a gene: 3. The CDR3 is CASRSGQGNTEAFF. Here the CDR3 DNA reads TGTGCCAGCAGATCGGGACAGGGGAACACTGAAGCTTTCTTT.

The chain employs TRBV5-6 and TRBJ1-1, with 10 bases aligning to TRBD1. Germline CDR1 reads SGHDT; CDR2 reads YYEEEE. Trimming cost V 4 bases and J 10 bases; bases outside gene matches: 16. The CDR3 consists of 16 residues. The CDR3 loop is CASSPEPGTGELGAFF. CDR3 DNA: TGTGCCAGCAGCCCAGAACCCGGGACAGGGGAACTTGGAGCTTTCTTT.